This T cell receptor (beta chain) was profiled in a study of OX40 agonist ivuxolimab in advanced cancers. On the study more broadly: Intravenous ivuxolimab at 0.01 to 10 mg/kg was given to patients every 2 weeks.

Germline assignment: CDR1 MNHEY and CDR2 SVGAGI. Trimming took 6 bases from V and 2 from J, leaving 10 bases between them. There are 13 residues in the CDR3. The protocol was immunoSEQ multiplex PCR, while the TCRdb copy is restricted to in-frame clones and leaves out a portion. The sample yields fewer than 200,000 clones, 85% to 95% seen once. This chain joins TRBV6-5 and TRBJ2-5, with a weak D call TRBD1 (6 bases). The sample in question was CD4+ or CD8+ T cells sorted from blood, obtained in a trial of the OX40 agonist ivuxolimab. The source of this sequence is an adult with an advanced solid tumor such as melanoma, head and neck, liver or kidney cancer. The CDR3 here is CASRRTAQETQYF. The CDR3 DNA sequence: TGTGCCAGCAGACGGACAGCACAAGAGACCCAGTACTTC.